What follows are 6 T cell receptor beta chains derived from one specimen sequenced in a study of blood T cell repertoires in COVID-19. Sequenced by immunoSEQ multiplex PCR; TCRdb stores in-frame clones only, minus some. This sample has around 100,000 clones, with roughly 79% found just once. What was sequenced was peripheral blood. The receptors originated from a man in his sixties or seventies with active or convalescent COVID-19.

The rearrangement joins TRBV2 to TRBJ1-6; 9 positions match TRBD1. V gave up 3 bases and J gave up 9 bases; unmatched junction bases: 3. The CDR3 is 14 amino acids. Germline CDR1 SNHLY, CDR2 FYNNEI. This CDR3 reads CASSEGTGSSPLHF. The CDR3 DNA sequence: TGTGCCAGCAGTGAGGGGACAGGGAGTTCACCCCTCCACTTT.

The V gene is TRBV2, the J gene TRBJ2-2; TRBD1 is a possible D gene (6 bases). Trimming cost V 7 bases and J 6 bases, with 15 bases left between them. Germline V lookup: CDR1 SNHLY, CDR2 FYNNEI. This CDR3 has 14 amino acids. The CDR3, as DNA: TGTGCCAGCATTAGGACAGCCTGGGCCGGGGAGCTGTTTTTT. Translated: CASIRTAWAGELFF.

V and J are TRBV6-5 and TRBJ2-3; 9 bases align to TRBD1. The CDR3 sequence is 15 residues long. Trimming removed 5 bases from V and 2 bases from J; junction bases left unmatched: 5. CDR1 and CDR2 (germline): MNHEY, SVGAGI. The DNA of the CDR3 is TGTGCCAGCAGTCCTGGGACAGGGAACACAGATACGCAGTATTTT. Translated: CASSPGTGNTDTQYF.

In this sample, this clone turned up a few times. The chain links TRBV6-6 to TRBJ2-7; 10 nucleotides match TRBD1. Looked up from germline, CDR1 is MNHNY and CDR2 is SVGAGI (reference sequence). The ends lost 8 bases at V and 0 bases at J; junction bases unmatched: 4. The CDR3 loop spans 14 amino acids. CDR3 bases: TGTGCCAGCGGGACAGGGGTCGGCTCCTACGAGCAGTACTTC. It codes for CASGTGVGSYEQYF.

The gene calls are TRBV28 and TRBJ1-4; D uncertain. This CDR3 comprises 14 residues. The germline CDR1 and CDR2 sequences are MDHEN and SYDVKM. Deletions cut 5 bases from V and 7 bases from J, with 14 bases between. The CDR3 here is CASSLPPPLEKLFF. The CDR3 DNA follows: TGTGCCAGCAGTCTCCCCCCCCCACTTGAAAAACTGTTTTTT.

This chain connects TRBV2 to TRBJ1-1, with D perhaps matching TRBD1 (6 bases). CDR3 length: 13 residues. With 10 bases removed from V and 1 base from J, the gap between germline ends came to 13 bases. The germline CDR1 and CDR2 sequences are SNHLY and FYNNEI. Here the CDR3 DNA reads TGTGCCACCACTACAGGGAGGAACACTGAAGCTTTCTTT. It specifies CATTTGRNTEAFF.